Shown below are 27 T cell receptor beta chains from a single sample sequenced in a study of tumour-infiltrating T cells in Burkitt lymphoma. Clones were read by immunoSEQ multiplex PCR, and TCRdb kept only the in-frame ones, dropping some. The repertoire holds some 5,000 clones, around 16% seen once, with 14% in the top ten. Sequencing was done on a sample of tumor tissue. The source of these receptors is a human donor with diffuse large B-cell lymphoma.

The chain is built from TRBV6-1 and TRBJ1-2; D is uncertain. The CDR3 sequence is 14 residues long. Germline V lookup: CDR1 MNHNS, CDR2 SASEGT. V was shortened by 7 bases and J by 7 bases, with 19 bases between the two germline ends. The CDR3 sequence is CASIKDLKGSGYTF. For the CDR3, the DNA is TGTGCCAGCATTAAGGACCTCAAGGGAAGTGGCTACACCTTC.

V gene TRBV27 combines with J gene TRBJ2-7; 7 nucleotides line up with TRBD2. This CDR3 is 15 amino acids long. The trim removed 3 bases at V and 4 bases at J, leaving 9 bases unmatched. The V gene's germline CDR1 is MNHEY and CDR2 SMNVEV (reference sequence). CDR3 sequence: CASSLGDGRIYEQYF. In DNA form, the CDR3 reads TGTGCCAGCAGTTTGGGAGACGGGAGGATTTACGAGCAGTACTTC.

This clone has a handful of counts. The chain joins TRBV7-2 to TRBJ2-7, with 8 nucleotides matching TRBD2. Germline V lookup: CDR1 SGHTA, CDR2 FQGNSA. Trimming cost V 3 bases and J 4 bases; bases outside gene matches: 2. The CDR3 contains 13 residues. Here the CDR3 DNA reads TGTGCCAGCAGCTTCGGGGGGGAATACGAGCAGTACTTC. This translates into CASSFGGEYEQYF.

This clone has more than one count but fewer than ten. This chain links TRBV15 with TRBJ1-2; D is perhaps TRBD1 (6 bases). Germline V gives CDR1 LNHNV, CDR2 YYDKDF (reference sequence). V lost 2 bases and J lost 2, with 9 bases in between. This CDR3 comprises 14 residues. CDR3 in amino acids: CATSRLQGNYGYTF. CDR3 sequence (DNA): TGTGCCACCAGCAGATTACAGGGAAACTATGGCTACACCTTC.

The chain employs TRBV20-1 and TRBJ2-1, with 14 bases lining up with TRBD2. The CDR3 contains 11 residues. Germline-derived CDR1 and CDR2 are DFQATT and SNEGSKA (reference sequence). The CDR3 DNA follows: TGCAGAGGGACTAGCGGGAGAAAACAGTTCTTC. Translation: CRGTSGRKQFF.

V usage is TRBV5-6 and J usage is TRBJ2-5; the match to TRBD2 covers 10 bases. The CDR3 is 17 residues long. Germline CDR1 reads SGHDT; CDR2 reads YYEEEE. Trimming at V came to 3 bases and at J to 5 bases, leaving 13 bases not matched to a gene. The CDR3 protein is CASSYPTGVAGGETQYF. DNA of the CDR3: TGTGCCAGCAGCTACCCCACCGGGGTAGCGGGAGGCGAGACCCAGTACTTC.

This chain links TRBV2 with TRBJ2-1; 11 bases align to TRBD2. The CDR3 covers 16 residues. CDR1 is SNHLY, CDR2 FYNNEI, per germline. The trim removed 4 bases at V and 8 bases at J, leaving 10 bases unmatched. CDR3 protein: CASSVTLAGAGDEQFF. The CDR3 DNA follows: TGTGCCAGCAGTGTCACACTAGCGGGAGCCGGAGATGAGCAGTTCTTC.

This clone was found once. The chain is built from TRBV11-2 and TRBJ2-1, with D hard to call. The ends were cut back, 3 bases at V and 4 bases at J, with 7 bases in the middle. CDR3 length: 13 amino acids. Looked up from germline, CDR1 is SGHAT and CDR2 is FQNNGV. CDR3 amino acids: CASSFGVYNEQFF. CDR3 coding DNA: TGTGCCAGCAGCTTTGGCGTTTACAATGAGCAGTTCTTC.

This rearrangement joins TRBV29-1 to TRBJ1-2; 7 bases agree with TRBD1. From germline, CDR1 is SQVTM and CDR2 ANQGSEA. The CDR3 has 15 amino acids. The trim removed 0 bases at V and 4 bases at J, leaving 8 bases unmatched. CDR3 in DNA: TGCAGCGTTGAAGATCTTAAGAGGGGGCTCTATGGCTACACCTTC. Translating gives CSVEDLKRGLYGYTF.

There are a few counts of this clone. The rearrangement links TRBV28 to TRBJ1-1; perhaps TRBD1 as D (5 bases). The CDR3 consists of 14 residues. Germline lookup yields CDR1 MDHEN and CDR2 SYDVKM. V was clipped by 5 bases and J by 4 bases, with 14 bases between them. The DNA for the CDR3 is TGTGCCAGCAGTCTCCCTCATCAGGGCACTGAAGCTTTCTTT. Encoded protein: CASSLPHQGTEAFF.

This clone showed up just a few times. This sequence joins TRBV7-9 and TRBJ2-7; TRBD2 aligns across 7 bases. The germline V gene encodes CDR1 SEHNR and CDR2 FQNEAQ (reference sequence). Trimming took 1 base from V and 3 from J; bases not matched to a gene: 3. There are 14 residues in the CDR3. The CDR3 DNA follows: TGTGCCAGCAGCTTAGGGCGGGAGAACTACGAGCAGTACTTC. Translation: CASSLGRENYEQYF.

J is TRBJ1-2 and V is TRBV11-2; D is possibly TRBD1 (5 bases). CDR1 and CDR2 from the germline V gene are SGHAT and FQNNGV. There are 13 residues in the CDR3. V was shortened by 5 bases and J by 6 bases, with 13 bases between the two germline ends. Written as DNA, the CDR3 is TGTGCCAGCAGCGGGGCGGGGAGAGATGGCTACACCTTC. Its protein product is CASSGAGRDGYTF.

Only a few counts were recorded for this clone. The chain combines TRBV5-1 with TRBJ2-5; D uncertain. The CDR3 contains 11 residues. Trimming removed 2 bases from V and 4 bases from J, with 3 bases in between. Germline V gene sequence: CDR1 SGHRS, CDR2 YFSETQ. CDR3 loop: CASSFGETQYF. Here the CDR3 DNA reads TGCGCCAGCAGCTTCGGAGAGACCCAGTACTTC.

This chain uses TRBV6-5 with TRBJ2-1; 15 bases agree with TRBD2. Germline CDR1 and CDR2: MNHEY and SVGAGI. With V trimmed by 5 bases and J by 12 bases, 2 bases remained unmatched. The CDR3 length is 13 residues. The chain's CDR3 is CASSGLAGGVQFF. CDR3 sequence (DNA): TGTGCCAGCAGTGGACTAGCGGGAGGGGTGCAGTTCTTC.

In this sample, this clone turned up a few times. This rearrangement joins TRBV9 to TRBJ2-7; a weak D match, TRBD2 (6 bases). The germline CDR1 and CDR2 sequences are SGDLS and YYNGEE. The CDR3 loop spans 15 amino acids. Trimming took 0 bases from V and 2 from J, leaving 12 bases between them. CDR3 in DNA: TGTGCCAGCAGCGTAGGAGCGGAGGGTGCCTACGAGCAGTACTTC. Amino acids: CASSVGAEGAYEQYF.

This clone was seen a few times. V is TRBV18 and J is TRBJ1-2; 7 bases agree with TRBD1. The germline CDR1 and CDR2 sequences are KGHSH and LQKENI. The CDR3 sequence is 15 residues long. Trimming took 2 bases from V and 3 from J; bases not matched to a gene: 6. The CDR3 DNA reads as TGTGCCAGCTCACCAGGGCAGGGGGTTGACTATGGCTACACCTTC. Protein product: CASSPGQGVDYGYTF.

This clone came up a few times. The gene calls are TRBV7-2 and TRBJ2-3; perhaps TRBD2 as D (6 bases). The CDR3 extends over 15 amino acids. Trimming pared 2 bases from V and 2 bases from J, leaving 11 bases between. Germline lookup yields CDR1 SGHTA and CDR2 FQGNSA. The DNA of the CDR3 is TGTGCCAGCAGCTTACGTAGCGGCAACACAGATACGCAGTATTTT. Residues: CASSLRSGNTDTQYF.

The chain has TRBV5-1 and TRBJ2-5, with 12 bases lining up with TRBD1. The germline CDR1 and CDR2 sequences are SGHRS and YFSETQ. The CDR3 consists of 18 residues. Trimming removed 4 bases from V and 1 base from J; junction bases left unmatched: 11. DNA for the CDR3: TGCGCCAGCAGCGGGGGGACAGGGGGCTTAGGCCCCCAAGAGACCCAGTACTTC. Amino acids: CASSGGTGGLGPQETQYF.

This clone was seen a few times. The chain recombines TRBV28 with TRBJ2-7, with D hard to call. The CDR3 is made up of 14 amino acids. Germline V gives CDR1 MDHEN, CDR2 SYDVKM. V lost 5 bases, J lost 2 bases, and 13 bases lay in between. The CDR3 DNA is TGTGCCAGCAGTCGAATTGCAGTTACCTACGAGCAGTACTTC. This encodes CASSRIAVTYEQYF.

This clone has more than one count but fewer than ten. The chain uses TRBV6-1 and TRBJ2-7; D is ambiguous. This CDR3 has 13 residues. V was shortened by 7 bases and J by 6 bases, with 16 bases between the two germline ends. Germline CDR1 reads MNHNS; CDR2 reads SASEGT. CDR3 bases: TGTGCCAGCACTTCGGGTCCGTCGGGCGAGCAGTACTTC. Translation gives CASTSGPSGEQYF.

This chain connects TRBV5-1 to TRBJ2-5; 8 bases are a match to TRBD1. This CDR3 region has 13 residues. Germline V gene lookup returns CDR1 SGHRS and CDR2 YFSETQ. V shed 3 bases and J 5 bases; nucleotides not matched to a gene: 3. The CDR3 nucleotides read TGCGCCAGCAGCTCAAACAGGGGGGAGACCCAGTACTTC. Its translation: CASSSNRGETQYF.

This clone was seen more than once but under ten times. The V call is TRBV18, the J call TRBJ1-1; no clear D. The CDR3 consists of 12 residues. CDR1 is KGHSH and CDR2 is LQKENI in the germline V gene. V dropped 6 bases and J dropped 5 bases, with 10 bases sitting between them. The DNA for the CDR3 is TGTGCCAGCTCCGCGTTGGGGACTGAAGCTTTCTTT. Protein: CASSALGTEAFF.

This clone turned up a few times. The chain combines TRBV27 with TRBJ2-1; D might be TRBD2 (5 bases). The germline V gene has CDR1 MNHEY and CDR2 SMNVEV (reference sequence). V lost 4 bases and J 6 bases, leaving 16 bases between the germline ends. This CDR3 spans 15 amino acids. DNA of the CDR3: TGTGCCAGCAGTTCCCAGAGGCGGGCGACCAATGAGCAGTTCTTC. It specifies CASSSQRRATNEQFF.

This clone was detected a few times. The chain is built from TRBV20-1 and TRBJ1-1; 7 nucleotides align to TRBD1. V was clipped by 8 bases and J by 8 bases; unmatched bases: 5. The CDR3 sequence is 10 residues long. The germline V gene has CDR1 DFQATT and CDR2 SNEGSKA (reference sequence). The CDR3 nucleotides read TGCAGTACAGGGACAGCCGAAGCTTTCTTT. Its protein is CSTGTAEAFF.

CDR3 protein: CASSLMRVTNTGELFF. The CDR3 region has the DNA TGCGCCAGCAGCTTGATGCGGGTGACGAACACCGGGGAGCTGTTTTTT. The chain recombines TRBV5-1 with TRBJ2-2; a possible D gene is TRBD2 (5 bases). CDR3 length: 16 residues. Germline V gives CDR1 SGHRS, CDR2 YFSETQ. V was pared by 1 base and J by 0 bases, with 10 bases between.

This clone was counted only a few times. The genes are TRBV30 and TRBJ2-3; D is possibly TRBD1 or TRBD2 (5 bases each). The CDR3 has 14 residues. Trimming left V 5 bases short and J 4 bases short, with 16 bases between. Germline assignment: CDR1 GTSNPN and CDR2 SVGIG (reference sequence). The chain's CDR3 is CAWEDPGAPDTQYF. CDR3 in DNA: TGTGCCTGGGAGGATCCCGGGGCGCCAGATACGCAGTATTTT.

The V call is TRBV7-9, the J call TRBJ2-3; maybe TRBD2 (6 bases). Trimming stripped 5 bases from V and 2 bases from J, with 20 bases between. This CDR3 has 17 amino acids. Germline V gives CDR1 SEHNR, CDR2 FQNEAQ (reference sequence). CDR3 nucleotide sequence: TGTGCCAGCAGCCCCTTCCTGGCGGGGTACGACACAGATACGCAGTATTTT. Its protein product is CASSPFLAGYDTDTQYF.